Each of the 6 T cell receptor beta chains below was sequenced from the same sample in a study of OX40 agonist ivuxolimab in advanced cancers. Measured with immunoSEQ multiplex PCR; TCRdb has only the in-frame clones, and not every one. The sample has about 24,000 clones, roughly 84% seen once. This material consisted of CD4+ or CD8+ T cells sorted from blood, taken in a trial of the OX40 agonist ivuxolimab. These receptors originate from an adult with an advanced solid tumor such as melanoma, head and neck, liver or kidney cancer.

The rearrangement uses TRBV4-1 and TRBJ2-3, with unresolved D. The CDR3 has 15 residues. Trimming shortened V by 0 bases and J by 8 bases, and 15 bases separated the two germline ends. CDR1 MGHRA and CDR2 YSYEKL come from the germline V gene. The CDR3 region is CASSQDAYGWGTQYF. The CDR3 DNA reads as TGCGCCAGCAGCCAAGATGCTTATGGGTGGGGTACGCAGTATTTT.

The chain is built from TRBV4-2 and TRBJ2-1; 9 bases line up with TRBD2. With 0 bases clipped from V and 7 bases from J, the junction kept 10 bases outside the gene matches. The CDR3 consists of 17 residues. Germline CDR1 reads LGHNA; CDR2 reads YNFKEQ. The CDR3 DNA reads as TGTGCCAGCAGCCAAGAGGCCAGCGGGAGGTGGGGGAATGAGCAGTTCTTC. Protein sequence: CASSQEASGRWGNEQFF.

The chain links TRBV19 to TRBJ1-5, with 7 bases that match TRBD1. J gave up 4 bases and V 1 base, and 1 base lay outside the gene matches. CDR3 size: 14 residues. Germline assignment: CDR1 LNHDA and CDR2 SQIVND (reference sequence). Here the CDR3 DNA reads TGTGCCAGTAGTATAGGACAGGGAAATCAGCCCCAGCATTTT. It yields the protein CASSIGQGNQPQHF.

V is TRBV29-1 and J is TRBJ2-7; maybe TRBD2 (5 bases). CDR3 length: 13 amino acids. Trimming stripped 2 bases from V and 3 bases from J, with 11 bases between. CDR1 and CDR2 from the germline V gene are SQVTM and ANQGSEA. The chain's CDR3 is CSVESKEDYEQYF. The CDR3 region has the DNA TGCAGCGTTGAAAGCAAGGAGGACTACGAGCAGTACTTC.

The rearrangement links TRBV11-1 to TRBJ1-1, with a weak D call TRBD1 (6 bases). Trimming left V 5 bases short and J 3 bases short, with 16 bases between. The CDR3 sequence is 15 residues long. Germline CDR1 and CDR2: SGHAT and FQDESV (reference sequence). The CDR3 loop is CASSRPTGYDTEAFF. CDR3 coding DNA: TGTGCCAGCAGCCGACCCACAGGGTACGACACTGAAGCTTTCTTT.

The chain links TRBV7-8 to TRBJ1-4; D is possibly TRBD1 (5 bases). Trimming removed 5 bases at V and 3 bases at J, with 13 bases between. CDR1 and CDR2 (germline): SGHVS, FQNEAQ. This CDR3 is 15 amino acids long. The CDR3 loop reads CASSPGASSNEKLFF. CDR3 nucleotides: TGTGCCAGCAGCCCCGGGGCCAGCTCTAATGAAAAACTGTTTTTT.